The clone carrying this T cell receptor beta chain was recorded once. Antigen unknown. This sample was taken from a study of OX40 agonist ivuxolimab in advanced cancers. Study details: Dose-escalation patients were diagnosed with hepatocellular carcinoma, melanoma, renal cell cancer or head and neck cancer.

Germline CDR1 and CDR2: MDHEN and SYDVKM. This CDR3 has 15 amino acids. V was trimmed by 4 bases and J by 2 bases, leaving 12 bases between them. Profiled with immunoSEQ multiplex PCR; TCRdb holds only in-frame clones, not every one. Of 55,000 to 95,000 clones listed, around nine tenths are singletons. Regarding the study as a whole: On average, CD8+ T cells had more expanded clones than CD4+. The CD4+ and CD8+ T cells in the blood had expanded clonally by week 6 at 0.1 to 3.0 mg/kg.

The J gene is TRBJ2-4, the V gene TRBV28; possible D gene TRBD1, 5 bases. The input for sequencing was CD4+ or CD8+ T cells sorted from blood, taken in a trial of the OX40 agonist ivuxolimab. This receptor was identified in an adult with an advanced solid tumor such as melanoma, head and neck, liver or kidney cancer. CDR3 DNA: TGTGCCAGCAGTTATGTTCAGGGCCCCAAAAACATTCAGTACTTC. It codes for CASSYVQGPKNIQYF. Drawing the rest from reference TRBV28 and TRBJ2-4, the complete variable domain is DVKVTQSSRYLVKRTGEKVFLECVQDMDHENMFWYRQDPGLGLRLIYFSYDVKMKEKGDIPEGYSVSREKKERFSLILESASTNQTSMYLCASSYVQGPKNIQYFGAGTRLSVL.